This record looks at one T cell receptor (beta chain) sequence and its context. Its antigen remains undetermined. The sample holds no much larger clone one base away, and base qualities are not on file. Patients chosen for sequencing had shown expansion of CD8+CD57+ cells by flow cytometry. Severe acquired aplastic anemia was diagnosed in all patients according to International Study of Aplastic Anemia and Agranulocytosis and Camitta criteria. No therapy had been received by the patients at the time of blood sampling. TCR repertoires of sorted CD4+ and CD8+ blood T cells from severe aplastic anemia patients and healthy subjects were deep-sequenced in the study. Patients were enrolled under clinicaltrials.gov protocols 00001620, 01623167, 00001397, 00071045, 00081523 and 00961064 in the USA. Ficoll-Paque density gradient centrifugation was used to isolate peripheral blood mononuclear cells. Before DNA was extracted, CD4+ and CD8+ T cells were sorted using either FACS or magnetic beads.

The cysteine opens and the phenylalanine closes a CDR3 of 18 amino acids. Only the CDR3 portion is preserved as DNA: 54 bases, with reading frame beginning at the first base. At the junction V is shortened by 3 bases and J by 2 bases, with 20 bases in between. CDR1 SEHNR and CDR2 FQNEAQ were looked up in the germline V gene (reference sequence). Genomic DNA was used as template for profiling of TCR beta VDJ combinations and CDR3 sequences. TCR repertoire sequencing was run on an Illumina HiSeq 2000. The authors' pipeline ran thus. Repertoire assessment relied on Simpson's diversity index, CDR3 size and DJ length profiles, and TRBV/TRBJ rearrangement plots. The most abundant DNA sequence in the deep sequencing data was defined as the immunodominant clone. CDR3 amino acid sequences were screened for sharing across subjects and were compared with published repertoires and the VDJdb database. Using fastp at Q25 and MiXCR, TCRdb reprocessed the public reads and kept productive beta chains. CDR3 protein sequences are deduplicated, and each keeps its most common genes and DNA. None of the V and J calls come from the authors' own analysis; TCRdb made them. The sample table contains about 200,000 distinct CDR3 sequences; only one count was recorded for around three fifths of them. The biggest ten clones account for about three fifths of the sample.

The sample comes from a study of CD8+CD57+ T cells in acquired aplastic anemia (dated by TCRdb to the late 2010s). About the study as a whole: DNA extracted from sorted CD4+ and CD8+ cells had a mean of around 3 ug, with a range of about 0.19 to 30 ug. A CD8+CD57+ expansion meant a frequency higher than the mean frequency seen in healthy subjects.

Broader findings and caveats from the paper: Roughly 29 CD8+ CDR3 sequences were found in both patients and controls but appeared to be highly expressed in patients and within the immunodominant clones of the patients. Between patients and healthy controls, no significant difference in CD8+ Simpson's diversity was found (P=0.060).

Recombination connected TRBV7-9 to TRBJ2-1; TRBD2 might be the D gene, on 6 matching bases. The specimen sequenced was sorted CD4+, CD8+, or CD8+CD57+ T cells (not recorded which) from PBMCs. The clonotype was recovered from a human donor with aplastic anemia. The DNA sequence is as follows: TGTGCCAGCAGCTTTCCAAACCTTATAGCGGTTACCTACAATGAGCAGTTCTTC. It encodes CASSFPNLIAVTYNEQFF.